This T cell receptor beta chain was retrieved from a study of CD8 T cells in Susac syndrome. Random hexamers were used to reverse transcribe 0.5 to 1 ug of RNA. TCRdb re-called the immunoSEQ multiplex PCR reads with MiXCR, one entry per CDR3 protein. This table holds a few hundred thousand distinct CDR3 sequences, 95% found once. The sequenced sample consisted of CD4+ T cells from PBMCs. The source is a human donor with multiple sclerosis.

CDR3 sequence: CASSQVKRSSYNEQFF. DNA for the CDR3: TGTGCCAGCAGCCAAGTGAAACGAAGCTCCTACAATGAGCAGTTCTTC. The chain joins TRBV4-2 to TRBJ2-1; D uncertain. The V gene lost 1 base and the J gene lost 0 bases, with 10 bases spanning the gap. Germline lookup yields CDR1 LGHNA and CDR2 YNFKEQ. This CDR3 has 16 residues.